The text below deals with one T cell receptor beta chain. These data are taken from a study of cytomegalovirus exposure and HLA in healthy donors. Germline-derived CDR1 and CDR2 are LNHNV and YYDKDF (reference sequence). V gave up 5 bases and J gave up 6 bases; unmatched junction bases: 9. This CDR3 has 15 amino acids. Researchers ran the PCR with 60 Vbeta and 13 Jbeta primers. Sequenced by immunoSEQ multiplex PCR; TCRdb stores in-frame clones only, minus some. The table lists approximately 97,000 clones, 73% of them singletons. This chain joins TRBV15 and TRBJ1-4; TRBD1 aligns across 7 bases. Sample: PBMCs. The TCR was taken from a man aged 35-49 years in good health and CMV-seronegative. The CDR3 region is CATSQTTGSDEKLFF. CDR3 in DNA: TGTGCCACCAGCCAAACGACAGGGTCGGATGAAAAACTGTTTTTT.